The 17 T cell receptor beta chains in this list originate from one sample, sequenced in a study of CD8 T cells in ankylosing spondylitis. MiXCR, applied by TCRdb to the 5' RACE reads, yields one record per CDR3 protein. The repertoire consists of about 180,000 distinct CDR3 sequences, with 8.5% to 10% occurring once and the leading ten covering approximately 16%. The sample consisted of blood, either unsorted or a sorted T cell fraction (not recorded which). Receptors originate from a female donor with ankylosing spondylitis or in good health (not recorded which).

The chain combines TRBV7-9 with TRBJ2-1; TRBD2 might be the D (6 bases). The CDR3 loop spans 15 amino acids. V lost 7 bases and J lost 2, with 15 bases in between. The germline gives CDR1 SEHNR, CDR2 FQNEAQ (reference sequence). For the CDR3, the DNA is TGTGCCAGCACTCTAGGCGGGGCCCCCTACAATGAGCAGTTCTTC. It encodes CASTLGGAPYNEQFF.

The gene calls are TRBV12-3 or TRBV12-4 and TRBJ2-3; the D is unclear. The CDR3 length is 13 residues. Trimming cost V 2 bases and J 2 bases, with 5 bases left between them. CDR3 DNA sequence: TGTGCCAGCAGTTTAAGGCCCACAGATACGCAGTATTTT. Its translation is CASSLRPTDTQYF.

The sample holds a few counts of this clonotype. The J gene is TRBJ2-7, the V gene TRBV5-1, with D perhaps TRBD2 (5 bases). CDR3 size: 12 residues. V lost 2 bases and J lost 5, with 8 bases in between. From germline, CDR1 is SGHRS and CDR2 YFSETQ. The CDR3 nucleotides read TGCGCCAGCAGCTTAGAGGGTCACGAGCAGTACTTC. It yields the protein CASSLEGHEQYF.

The rearrangement links TRBV14 to TRBJ2-1, with D possibly called TRBD1 or TRBD2 (5 bases each). Germline V gene data show CDR1 as SGHDN and CDR2 as FVKESK. V was shortened by 3 bases and J by 10 bases, with 16 bases between the two germline ends. The CDR3 runs 14 residues. CDR3 DNA sequence: TGTGCCAGCAGCCATCTCGGGACGGTTAGAGAGCAGTTCTTC. Translated, it gives CASSHLGTVREQFF.

The chain uses TRBV11-2 and TRBJ2-2, with TRBD2 identical over 7 bases. Unmatched junction bases numbered 2, after V lost 4 bases and J lost 6 bases. The CDR3 is 13 residues long. The germline CDR1 and CDR2 sequences are SGHAT and FQNNGV. The CDR3 loop is CASSWTSSGELFF. The CDR3, as DNA: TGTGCCAGCAGCTGGACTAGTTCCGGGGAGCTGTTTTTT.

This clonotype was counted only a few times. The J gene is TRBJ1-1, the V gene TRBV2; D is ambiguous. V lost 7 bases and J lost 4, with 4 bases in between. Per the germline V gene, CDR1 is SNHLY and CDR2 is FYNNEI. This CDR3 comprises 10 residues. The CDR3 sequence: CASIRTEAFF. CDR3 coding DNA: TGTGCCAGCATTCGCACTGAAGCTTTCTTT. The whole variable domain, remainder taken from reference TRBV2 and TRBJ1-1, is EPEVTQTPSHQVTQMGQEVILRCVPISNHLYFYWYRQILGQKVEFLVSFYNNEISEKSEIFDDQFSVERPDGSNFTLKIRSTKLEDSAMYFCASIRTEAFFGQGTRLTVV.

The chain combines TRBV4-3 with TRBJ2-1, with TRBD2 matching 9 bases. The CDR3 is made up of 15 amino acids. From germline, CDR1 is LGHNA and CDR2 YSLEER. Germline trimming cut 1 base from V and 7 bases from J; bases unmatched to any gene: 5. CDR3 in amino acids: CASSQALAGRNEQFF. CDR3 DNA: TGCGCCAGCAGCCAAGCTCTAGCGGGACGAAATGAGCAGTTCTTC.

This clonotype was picked up many times. The V and J genes are TRBV20-1 and TRBJ2-1; 7 bases are a match to TRBD2. The ends lost 0 bases at V and 15 bases at J; junction bases unmatched: 8. Germline assignment: CDR1 DFQATT and CDR2 SNEGSKA (reference sequence). The length of the CDR3 is 12 residues. In DNA, the CDR3 is TGCAGTGCTAGAGATTTTAGCGGGCGCGGGTTCTTC. Amino acid sequence: CSARDFSGRGFF.

Only a few counts were recorded for this clonotype. The rearrangement uses TRBV20-1 and TRBJ1-2; D might be TRBD1 (6 bases). Germline-derived CDR1 and CDR2 are DFQATT and SNEGSKA (reference sequence). This CDR3 has 15 amino acids. V was clipped by 2 bases and J by 2 bases, with 15 bases between them. The CDR3 nucleotides read TGCAGTGCTAGAAAACAGGGAATGGCGAACTATGGCTACACCTTC. Its protein product is CSARKQGMANYGYTF.

This sequence joins TRBV28 and TRBJ2-7, with TRBD2 matching over 10 bases. The V segment lost 5 bases and the J segment 7 bases; nucleotides outside the gene matches: 8. Germline V gene data show CDR1 as MDHEN and CDR2 as SYDVKM. The CDR3 is made up of 14 amino acids. Written as DNA, the CDR3 is TGTGCCAGCAGTGGGGCTAGCGGGAGAAGGGAGCAGTACTTC. Amino acids: CASSGASGRREQYF.

The rearrangement links TRBV12-3 or TRBV12-4 to TRBJ2-7; D may be TRBD1 (6 bases). The CDR3 is 15 amino acids. Between the trimmed V and J ends, which lost 6 bases and 0 bases, there was a span of 15 bases. The CDR3 nucleotides read TGTGCCAGCAGCCCAGGGGTCCCTCCCTCCTACGAGCAGTACTTC. Translating gives CASSPGVPPSYEQYF.

The table lists this clonotype with a few counts. V is TRBV7-6 and J is TRBJ1-5; D remains unclear. Trimming took off 4 bases at V and 0 bases at J, with 4 bases between the two ends. This CDR3 comprises 13 residues. CDR1 and CDR2 from the germline V gene are SGHVS and FNYEAQ. CDR3 nucleotides: TGTGCCAGCAGCTCCACTAGCAATCAGCCCCAGCATTTT. This sequence encodes CASSSTSNQPQHF.

This clonotype was recorded at least ten times. This sequence joins TRBV6-5 and TRBJ2-1; D is ambiguous. Trimming cost V 0 bases and J 0 bases, with 9 bases left between them. The CDR3 contains 16 residues. Germline V gives CDR1 MNHEY, CDR2 SVGAGI. The CDR3 spells CASSYSPESSYNEQFF. Here the CDR3 DNA reads TGTGCCAGCAGTTACTCCCCGGAGAGCTCCTACAATGAGCAGTTCTTC.

This clonotype has just a few counts. The rearrangement joins TRBV4-3 to TRBJ2-1; 10 positions agree with TRBD1. The CDR3 extends over 15 amino acids. The V and J ends lost 0 bases and 7 bases, in that order; junction bases with no gene match: 3. Germline-derived CDR1 and CDR2 are LGHNA and YSLEER. Written as DNA, the CDR3 is TGCGCCAGCAGCCAAGATCGGGGACAGGGGAATGAGCAGTTCTTC. Translation: CASSQDRGQGNEQFF.

The sample holds many counts of this clonotype. The genes are TRBV7-9 and TRBJ2-7, with 9 positions matching TRBD1. CDR1 and CDR2 (germline): SEHNR, FQNEAQ (reference sequence). J was trimmed by 3 bases and V by 4 bases; bases with no gene match: 7. CDR3 length: 15 amino acids. The CDR3 loop is CASSSGTGRGYEQYF. The DNA for the CDR3 is TGTGCCAGCAGCTCCGGGACAGGGAGGGGCTACGAGCAGTACTTC.

This clonotype is a singleton in its sample. The CDR3 bases are TGTGCCAGCAGCTTAACCGGACAGAGCTCCTACAATGAGCAGTTCTTC. It specifies CASSLTGQSSYNEQFF. The chain carries TRBV11-3 and TRBJ2-1; TRBD1 is a possible D gene (6 bases). V was clipped by 2 bases and J by 0 bases, with 11 bases between them. The V gene's germline CDR1 is SGHNT and CDR2 YENEEA. The CDR3 has 16 amino acids.

The chain is built from TRBV6-1 and TRBJ2-1; D is perhaps TRBD2 (6 bases). The CDR3 consists of 15 residues. Per the germline V gene, CDR1 is MNHNS and CDR2 is SASEGT. Between the trimmed V and J ends, which lost 6 bases and 3 bases, there was a span of 15 bases. The CDR3 here is CASSPGASVYNEQFF. The DNA for the CDR3 is TGTGCCAGCAGCCCCGGGGCTAGCGTCTACAATGAGCAGTTCTTC.